Listed below are T cell receptor beta chains from one sample, sequenced in a study of identical twins. In TCRdb, the 5' RACE reads were re-called with MiXCR into one record per CDR3 protein. The sample records roughly 230,000 distinct CDR3 sequences, roughly 8% being singletons. These data were also reused for a study on yellow fever vaccine responses in identical twins.

Sequencing used CD8+ T cells sorted from blood. Receptors were obtained from a woman aged 18 to 35 in good health. The CDR3 runs from the conserved cysteine through the conserved F or W. The D gene is left open where the match is weak. The size field is filled for only some rows; it gives once, few, many or a size class.

j_call: TRBJ2-6; clone_size: NA; d_call: TRBD1; v_call: TRBV4-2; cdr3_aa: CATGRPGQQKPFSGANVLTF; cdr3_nt: TGTGCCACCGGGCGGCCGGGACAGCAAAAACCGTTCTCTGGGGCCAACGTCCTGACTTTC
j_call: TRBJ2-5; clone_size: few; d_call: TRBD1; v_call: TRBV27; cdr3_aa: CASREGQGAFETQYF; cdr3_nt: TGTGCCAGCAGAGAGGGACAGGGGGCTTTTGAGACCCAGTACTTC
j_call: TRBJ2-7; clone_size: NA; d_call: NA; v_call: TRBV10-3; cdr3_aa: CAISELNTYEQYF; cdr3_nt: TGTGCCATCAGTGAGCTTAACACCTACGAGCAGTACTTC
j_call: TRBJ2-5; clone_size: many; d_call: TRBD2; v_call: TRBV7-9; cdr3_aa: CASSLVLAGPQETQYF; cdr3_nt: TGTGCCAGCAGCTTAGTACTAGCGGGGCCCCAAGAGACCCAGTACTTC
j_call: TRBJ2-2; clone_size: few; d_call: NA; v_call: TRBV6-2/TRBV6-3; cdr3_aa: CASTMTFNTGELFF; cdr3_nt: TGTGCCAGTACCATGACGTTTAACACCGGGGAGCTGTTTTTT
j_call: TRBJ2-3; clone_size: many; d_call: NA; v_call: TRBV12-3/TRBV12-4; cdr3_aa: CASRISVDTQYF; cdr3_nt: TGTGCCAGCAGGATTAGCGTAGATACGCAGTATTTT
j_call: TRBJ2-2; clone_size: many; d_call: TRBD1; v_call: TRBV24-1; cdr3_aa: CATSDFRRQGANTGELFF; cdr3_nt: TGTGCCACCAGTGATTTTAGGAGACAGGGGGCGAACACCGGGGAGCTGTTTTTT
j_call: TRBJ1-1; clone_size: NA; d_call: TRBD1; v_call: TRBV7-3; cdr3_aa: CASSLGQGMDTEAFF; cdr3_nt: TGTGCCAGCAGCTTGGGACAGGGGATGGACACTGAAGCTTTCTTT
j_call: TRBJ2-1; clone_size: NA; d_call: TRBD2; v_call: TRBV6-5; cdr3_aa: CASSFYPGTSLYNEQFF; cdr3_nt: TGTGCCAGCAGTTTCTACCCCGGGACTAGCTTGTACAATGAGCAGTTCTTC
j_call: TRBJ2-4; clone_size: NA; d_call: NA; v_call: TRBV6-2/TRBV6-3; cdr3_aa: CASSYFLEGGARDIQYF; cdr3_nt: TGTGCCAGCAGTTACTTCCTCGAGGGGGGGGCCCGAGACATTCAGTACTTC
j_call: TRBJ1-1; clone_size: NA; d_call: TRBD1; v_call: TRBV6-5; cdr3_aa: CASRYLGGGDTEAFF; cdr3_nt: TGTGCCAGCAGATATCTCGGAGGGGGCGACACTGAAGCTTTCTTT
j_call: TRBJ2-5; clone_size: many; d_call: NA; v_call: TRBV27; cdr3_aa: CASSYGPSEETQYF; cdr3_nt: TGTGCCAGCAGTTACGGTCCTAGCGAAGAGACCCAGTACTTC
j_call: TRBJ2-1; clone_size: NA; d_call: NA; v_call: TRBV20-1; cdr3_aa: CSARGLFSSEDNEQFF; cdr3_nt: TGCAGTGCTAGAGGTCTGTTCTCTAGCGAGGACAATGAGCAGTTCTTC
j_call: TRBJ2-7; clone_size: few; d_call: NA; v_call: TRBV27; cdr3_aa: CASSFAGYSYEQYF; cdr3_nt: TGTGCCAGCAGTTTTGCGGGCTACTCCTACGAGCAGTACTTC
j_call: TRBJ2-7; clone_size: few; d_call: TRBD1; v_call: TRBV7-9; cdr3_aa: CASSSPGQGGPYEQYF; cdr3_nt: TGTGCCAGCAGCTCACCCGGACAGGGTGGGCCCTACGAGCAGTACTTC
j_call: TRBJ2-6; clone_size: NA; d_call: NA; v_call: TRBV14; cdr3_aa: CASRPTGSGANVLTF; cdr3_nt: TGTGCCAGCAGACCCACAGGGTCTGGGGCCAACGTCCTGACTTTC
j_call: TRBJ2-5; clone_size: many; d_call: NA; v_call: TRBV27; cdr3_aa: CASSSLKRETQYF; cdr3_nt: TGTGCCAGCAGTTCACTAAAACGGGAGACCCAGTACTTC
j_call: TRBJ1-5; clone_size: many; d_call: NA; v_call: TRBV10-2; cdr3_aa: CASSESLVHNQPQHF; cdr3_nt: TGCGCCAGCAGTGAGTCATTAGTCCATAATCAGCCCCAGCATTTT
j_call: TRBJ2-5; clone_size: NA; d_call: NA; v_call: TRBV7-9; cdr3_aa: CASSPTDWQETQYF; cdr3_nt: TGTGCCAGCAGCCCCACGGACTGGCAAGAGACCCAGTACTTC
j_call: TRBJ2-3; clone_size: many; d_call: TRBD1; v_call: TRBV7-8; cdr3_aa: CASSLGQPTVTDTQYF; cdr3_nt: TGTGCCAGCAGCCTGGGACAGCCCACAGTAACAGATACGCAGTATTTT
j_call: TRBJ2-4; clone_size: few; d_call: TRBD2; v_call: TRBV7-9; cdr3_aa: CASSNLAGKNIQYF; cdr3_nt: TGTGCCAGCAGCAACCTAGCGGGGAAAAACATTCAGTACTTC
j_call: TRBJ2-4; clone_size: NA; d_call: NA; v_call: TRBV27; cdr3_aa: CASTKTAGHIQYF; cdr3_nt: TGTGCCAGCACGAAGACTGCCGGTCACATTCAGTACTTC
j_call: TRBJ2-5; clone_size: NA; d_call: NA; v_call: TRBV7-9; cdr3_aa: CASSLTGLTGEETQYF; cdr3_nt: TGTGCCAGCAGCTTAACGGGTCTAACTGGGGAAGAGACCCAGTACTTC
j_call: TRBJ2-7; clone_size: few; d_call: TRBD1; v_call: TRBV7-2; cdr3_aa: CASSFLDRDVQEQYF; cdr3_nt: TGTGCCAGCAGCTTCCTGGACAGGGATGTTCAGGAGCAGTACTTC
j_call: TRBJ2-1; clone_size: NA; d_call: NA; v_call: TRBV25-1; cdr3_aa: CASSLEEQFF; cdr3_nt: TGTGCCAGCAGTCTAGAGGAGCAGTTCTTC
j_call: TRBJ1-1; clone_size: many; d_call: TRBD1; v_call: TRBV6-1; cdr3_aa: CASKTGQMNTEAFF; cdr3_nt: TGTGCCAGCAAAACGGGACAGATGAACACTGAAGCTTTCTTT
j_call: TRBJ2-3; clone_size: NA; d_call: NA; v_call: TRBV6-5; cdr3_aa: CASSFLRGYGTDTQYF; cdr3_nt: TGTGCCAGCAGTTTCCTTCGAGGGTATGGCACAGATACGCAGTATTTT
j_call: TRBJ2-1; clone_size: few; d_call: NA; v_call: TRBV27; cdr3_aa: CASSEAGTTYNEQFF; cdr3_nt: TGTGCCAGCAGTGAGGCGGGTACTACCTACAATGAGCAGTTCTTC
j_call: TRBJ2-3; clone_size: few; d_call: NA; v_call: TRBV28; cdr3_aa: CASSPGPVFTDTQYF; cdr3_nt: TGTGCCAGCAGTCCCGGCCCCGTCTTCACAGATACGCAGTATTTT
j_call: TRBJ1-3; clone_size: many; d_call: NA; v_call: TRBV6-2/TRBV6-3; cdr3_aa: CASSSPVTGNTIYF; cdr3_nt: TGTGCCAGCAGTTCACCGGTGACTGGAAACACCATATATTTT
j_call: TRBJ1-5; clone_size: NA; d_call: NA; v_call: TRBV7-9; cdr3_aa: CASSLVGDQPQHF; cdr3_nt: TGTGCCAGCAGCTTAGTAGGGGATCAGCCCCAGCATTTT
j_call: TRBJ1-2; clone_size: many; d_call: NA; v_call: TRBV7-9; cdr3_aa: CASSPDTDNGYTF; cdr3_nt: TGTGCCAGCAGCCCGGACACGGATAATGGCTACACCTTC
j_call: TRBJ2-7; clone_size: few; d_call: TRBD1; v_call: TRBV7-2; cdr3_aa: CASSLGTGATEQYF; cdr3_nt: TGTGCCAGCAGCTTGGGGACAGGGGCGACCGAGCAGTACTTC
j_call: TRBJ2-1; clone_size: NA; d_call: TRBD2; v_call: TRBV10-2; cdr3_aa: CASSDLSSGGAITYNEQFF; cdr3_nt: TGCGCCAGCAGTGATTTGTCTAGCGGGGGGGCGATAACCTACAATGAGCAGTTCTTC
j_call: TRBJ2-5; clone_size: NA; d_call: TRBD1; v_call: TRBV20-1; cdr3_aa: CSARGQGAGSVRTQYF; cdr3_nt: TGCAGCGCCAGGGGACAGGGGGCAGGATCGGTCCGGACCCAGTACTTC
j_call: TRBJ2-1; clone_size: NA; d_call: NA; v_call: TRBV30; cdr3_aa: CAWTQLDGRQFF; cdr3_nt: TGTGCCTGGACCCAGCTTGACGGGAGGCAGTTCTTC
j_call: TRBJ2-2; clone_size: few; d_call: NA; v_call: TRBV12-3/TRBV12-4; cdr3_aa: CASSPFPNTGELFF; cdr3_nt: TGTGCCAGCAGCCCCTTCCCGAACACCGGGGAGCTGTTTTTT
j_call: TRBJ2-3; clone_size: few; d_call: TRBD2; v_call: TRBV20-1; cdr3_aa: CSARNAGGPPDTQYF; cdr3_nt: TGCAGTGCTAGAAACGCGGGAGGGCCTCCAGATACGCAGTATTTT
j_call: TRBJ2-1; clone_size: many; d_call: TRBD2; v_call: TRBV29-1; cdr3_aa: CSAYPVLAGGYNEQFF; cdr3_nt: TGCAGCGCCTACCCCGTCCTGGCGGGGGGGTACAATGAGCAGTTCTTC
j_call: TRBJ2-7; clone_size: NA; d_call: NA; v_call: TRBV3-1; cdr3_aa: CASSHPSATYEQYF; cdr3_nt: TGTGCCAGCAGCCACCCCAGTGCTACCTACGAGCAGTACTTC
j_call: TRBJ2-1; clone_size: many; d_call: NA; v_call: TRBV4-3; cdr3_aa: CASSQELGGYDEQFF; cdr3_nt: TGCGCCAGCAGCCAAGAACTAGGGGGATACGATGAGCAGTTCTTC
j_call: TRBJ2-7; clone_size: few; d_call: NA; v_call: TRBV7-6; cdr3_aa: CASGYRLGGGQYEQYF; cdr3_nt: TGTGCCAGCGGCTATAGGCTGGGCGGGGGCCAATACGAGCAGTACTTC
j_call: TRBJ2-7; clone_size: NA; d_call: TRBD2; v_call: TRBV20-1; cdr3_aa: CSARDLSGGSYEQYF; cdr3_nt: TGCAGTGCTAGAGATCTGTCGGGAGGATCCTACGAGCAGTACTTC
j_call: TRBJ2-7; clone_size: few; d_call: TRBD2; v_call: TRBV20-1; cdr3_aa: CSASWGLAGYEQYF; cdr3_nt: TGCAGTGCTAGTTGGGGACTAGCGGGGTACGAGCAGTACTTC
j_call: TRBJ2-2; clone_size: few; d_call: NA; v_call: TRBV2; cdr3_aa: CASSEQGFDGELFF; cdr3_nt: TGTGCCAGCAGTGAACAGGGTTTTGACGGGGAGCTGTTTTTT
j_call: TRBJ1-2; clone_size: few; d_call: TRBD1; v_call: TRBV14; cdr3_aa: CASTPQGNYGYTF; cdr3_nt: TGTGCCAGTACCCCACAGGGGAACTATGGCTACACCTTC
j_call: TRBJ2-7; clone_size: many; d_call: NA; v_call: TRBV2; cdr3_aa: CASSELDSYEQYF; cdr3_nt: TGTGCCAGCAGTGAACTAGACAGCTACGAGCAGTACTTC
j_call: TRBJ2-1; clone_size: many; d_call: TRBD2; v_call: TRBV25-1; cdr3_aa: CATRLAGGNEQFF; cdr3_nt: TGTGCAACCAGACTAGCGGGAGGCAATGAGCAGTTCTTC
j_call: TRBJ2-5; clone_size: NA; d_call: TRBD1; v_call: TRBV7-6; cdr3_aa: CASSLRGDRGPQGTQYF; cdr3_nt: TGTGCCAGCAGCTTACGAGGGGACAGGGGGCCCCAAGGAACCCAGTACTTC
j_call: TRBJ2-2; clone_size: NA; d_call: TRBD1; v_call: TRBV29-1; cdr3_aa: CSVEGAGTGYHGELFF; cdr3_nt: TGCAGCGTTGAAGGGGCCGGGACAGGGTATCACGGGGAGCTGTTTTTT
j_call: TRBJ1-1; clone_size: few; d_call: NA; v_call: TRBV3-1; cdr3_aa: CASSHWTAGAFF; cdr3_nt: TGTGCCAGCAGCCACTGGACAGCAGGAGCTTTCTTT
j_call: TRBJ2-7; clone_size: many; d_call: NA; v_call: TRBV27; cdr3_aa: CASSLATDGSYEQYF; cdr3_nt: TGTGCCAGCAGTTTAGCGACGGATGGGTCCTACGAGCAGTACTTC
j_call: TRBJ2-1; clone_size: NA; d_call: TRBD2; v_call: TRBV5-1; cdr3_aa: CASSLALAGGPYNEQFF; cdr3_nt: TGCGCCAGCAGCTTGGCCTTAGCGGGAGGGCCGTACAATGAGCAGTTCTTC